This T cell receptor (beta chain) is drawn from a study of CD8 T cells in ankylosing spondylitis. This clonotype was counted ten times or more. TCRdb passed the 5' RACE reads through MiXCR, listing each CDR3 protein once. The sample holds more than 300,000 distinct CDR3 sequences, approximately 10% seen once. Trimming cost V 3 bases and J 1 base, with 12 bases left between them. The CDR3 totals 15 residues. The rearrangement joins TRBV12-3 or TRBV12-4 to TRBJ1-1; D is perhaps TRBD1 (5 bases). The sequenced sample consisted of blood, either unsorted or a sorted T cell fraction (not recorded which). The origin of this receptor is a female donor with ankylosing spondylitis or in good health (not recorded which). CDR3 loop: CASSFRQNPNTEAFF. CDR3 bases: TGTGCCAGCAGTTTCCGACAGAACCCGAACACTGAAGCTTTCTTT.